The sequence of this T cell receptor (beta chain) was determined in a study of cytomegalovirus exposure and HLA in healthy donors (TCRdb year 2017). Regarding the complete study: An earlier analysis of approximately 590 of the donors reported 250 to 350 Gb of sequence data and 100 million to 130 million unique TCR beta sequences from about 180 million T cells. An early release covering about 600 HLA-typed donors comprised about 290 gigabases of sequencing data and 65 million to 100 million unique TCR sequences. The genetic ancestry cluster associated with self-reported Caucasian donors included 81% of the 398 genotyped donors. The study aimed to test whether cataloging public T cell receptors could reveal signatures of past pathogen exposure. The T cell repertoires of 700 or so subjects were profiled by immunosequencing and related to cytomegalovirus serostatus. Besides the first cohort of around 700 subjects, a separate validation cohort made up of 95 to 150 different subjects was used. To predict cytomegalovirus infection status, the study brought together high-throughput TCR immunosequencing, statistical association of individual TCRs with disease status, and machine learning. A later analysis re-examined previously published TCR beta repertoires from more than 550 donors and added high-resolution HLA genotyping to investigate patterns of TCR occurrence. Rather than drawing on any new phenotypic data, the later analysis identified candidate immune exposures from TCR beta sequences and the way those sequences occurred across donors. To decide whether each TCR beta V gene segment behaved as functional or pseudogenic, an earlier analysis of several hundred of the donors relied on high-throughput TCR beta sequencing. Alongside the repertoire data, information on donor age, sex, ethnicity and CMV serostatus was compiled. Genome-wide SNP genotypes for about three fifths of the roughly 670 donors were used in a later genetic analysis, which treated that subset as a discovery cohort. All discovery cohort repertoires had been generated on a single sequencing platform. HLA typing covered class I and class II loci at four-digit resolution. Typing coverage varied by locus: about 620-640 donors for A, B, C, DRB1 and DQB1; some 520 for DQA1; nearly 610 for DPA1; around 490 for DPB1. Because of strong linkage in the cohort, four or five DR-DQ haplotypes were treated as single units for association and clustering. On average, roughly 250,000 unique TCR beta nucleotide sequences were sequenced per donor among some 420 genotyped donors of the cohort, with 15% to 20% of those sequences being non-productive.

As concerns this clone: The antigen this receptor binds is unknown. No much larger clonotype is one base removed from it; base qualities were not supplied.

Libraries were made using the immunoSEQ multiplex PCR assay. For the multiplex PCR, a mixture combining 60 forward primers for TCR Vbeta segments and 13 reverse primers for TCR Jbeta segments was used. A multiplex PCR assay on genomic DNA amplified the CDR3 region of rearranged TCR beta genes. The amplified TCR beta libraries were sequenced on the Illumina HiSeq System as 87-base-pair reads. Under the source paper's analysis protocol: A later analysis counted approximately 76 million unique TCR beta chains across the 666 repertoires, and around 12 million of these chains were shared by at least two donors. Raw reads were error-corrected and collapsed into unique sequences by a nearest-neighbor algorithm in which closely related sequences were merged to remove PCR and sequencing errors. CDR3 sequences were aligned to IMGT reference sequences to assign V, D and J gene segments. For a sequence to be retained, a match of at least six nucleotides to both a V gene segment and a J gene segment was required. A rearrangement was called productive if the CDR3 had no stop codons and remained in frame with V and J, and every other rearrangement was called non-productive. CDR3 was defined according to IMGT convention as the region running from the second conserved V-encoded cysteine to the conserved J-encoded phenylalanine. The earlier analysis of about 560 of the donors excluded any sequence lacking an unambiguous match to a single V gene segment. In an earlier analysis of some 590 of the donors, a V segment was called functional when productive rearrangements were above 56.7%, and segregating when the standard deviation between donors exceeded 5%. A statistical classification framework was developed to diagnose cytomegalovirus status using the catalog of TCR beta chain sequences. A later analysis assigned V and J genes by comparing TCR nucleotide sequences with IMGT/GENE-DB human TR gene sequences. Using the TCRdist pipeline, a later analysis assigned CDR3 sequences along with most-parsimonious VDJ recombination scenarios. In a later analysis, every TCR beta chain was defined by the combination of its CDR3 amino acid sequence and its V-gene family, and reads without a unique V-gene family were dropped. A later analysis removed 550 to 700 highly shared, low-generation-probability nucleotide sequences to deal with suspected cross-contamination and a sequencing artifact. In a later analysis, a clonal expansion index was calculated for each public chain from normalized within-repertoire ranks of inferred template counts. In a later analysis, generation probabilities were computed using a VDJ recombination model fitted to out-of-frame rearrangements, and the results were checked against IGoR. In a later analysis, TCR-TCR, TCR-HLA and TCR-CMV co-occurrence was scored with hypergeometric tests, and a repertoire-size bias correction was applied to TCR pairs. False discovery rates were estimated in a later analysis by permuting HLA or CMV assignments 20 times. In a later analysis, co-occurring TCRs were grouped using DBSCAN, and TCRdist sequence similarity was added for clustering within HLA-allele-positive subsets. Repertoires with fewer than 30,000 or more than 120,000 public chains, plus five repertoires with anomalous nucleotide sharing, were excluded from co-occurrence clustering. TCRdb obtained this table from immuneACCESS and retained in-frame rearrangements with V and J assigned. These tables miss some clones; where compared with another copy, unresolved V genes account for less than half of the shortfall, and the remainder is unexplained. V, J and clone size reflect that table, while D and trimming were determined from the DNA. The sample table shows 65,000 to 85,000 clones, and approximately 84% are seen once. 2.4% of the sample is taken by the ten largest.

The CDR3 runs 15 amino acids, cysteine and phenylalanine included. Of all the DNA, just the CDR3 is kept, 45 bases in frame from base 1. Trimming takes 7 bases off V and 4 bases off J; junction bases not matched to a gene: 9. For CDR1 and CDR2, the germline V gene lists MNHEY and SVGAGI. The investigation overall reported the following: Because HLA typing was unavailable for some donors at each locus, only the typed subset was used in association tests. A later analysis found that HLA-associated TCR beta chains were more clonally expanded and had lower generation probabilities than equally common non-associated chains. Some IMGT-functional V segments, including TRBV6-2 and TRBV6-3, could not be distinguished by the 87-base-pair reads and were therefore excluded. In this cohort, only TCR beta chains were sequenced, and detectable features were limited by the absence of alpha or paired-chain data. Linkage disequilibrium might explain the correlated functional status among segregating V segments, but an unknown experimental factor could not be excluded. A group of highly shared sequence variants was considered likely to be a technical artifact of the sequencing pipeline. The study gave a list of under 200 TCR beta chains associated with cytomegalovirus. In a later analysis, 15,000 to 20,000 TCR beta sequences were associated with specific HLA alleles at a false discovery rate of 0.05. When HLA alleles, especially DR and DQ, strongly co-occurred, TCR associations were difficult to assign to individual alleles. V-gene and J-gene trimming of TCR beta chains was associated with a missense DCLRE1C variant in a later genetic analysis, and the association was replicated in an independent cohort. The classifier was reported to diagnose cytomegalovirus status with high specificity and sensitivity in both the original cohort and the validation cohort. Several of the top co-occurrence clusters appeared to be linked to parvovirus B19, influenza, CMV and Epstein-Barr virus, according to a later analysis. An earlier analysis of some 590 of the donors showed that most TCR beta V segments appeared in productive rearrangements either about 87% or about 30% of the time, which broadly matched IMGT annotations. In a later analysis, TCR association rates were found to vary across HLA loci, with the most associated TCRs seen for DRB1 alleles and the fewest for HLA-C alleles. In a later genetic analysis, fewer N-insertions in productive TCRs were reported among donors in an Asian-associated ancestry cluster than the approximately 710-donor mean. The earlier analysis of some 540 of the donors excluded roughly 17 rarely observed V segments, including chromosome 9 orphons, because counts were too low. Most TCR sequences were seen in very few donors, while some public TCRs were found in many individuals. The only immune exposure information available for the cohort was CMV serostatus. A later analysis found that most CMV-associated TCR beta chains appeared HLA-restricted, with HLA associations seemingly driven largely by CMV exposure. In vitro tests confirmed that a few of the cytomegalovirus-associated TCR beta chains recognize cytomegalovirus antigens. Roughly uniform sequencing depth across donors was assumed in presence/absence analyses, although this assumption may not hold. It was suggested by the authors that the approach could potentially be generalized to other disease states and immunological phenotypes. A further reported finding was that TCR beta sequences accurately predicted the HLA-A and HLA-B alleles for most subjects in the first cohort.

The cohort comprised around 690 healthy bone marrow donors. At the time of sampling, all cohort members were nominally healthy, though unrecorded immune exposures were likely present. The donor was CMV seronegative and was included in the group of 352 seronegative cohort members. A peripheral blood sample was collected from each donor, and TCR beta sequencing was performed on peripheral blood mononuclear cells. Genomic DNA was extracted from the blood cell samples with the Qiagen DNeasy Blood Extraction Kit. The sequenced material came from PBMCs. The rearrangement joined TRBV6-5 to TRBJ2-5; TRBD1 lines up with 10 middle nucleotides. This sequence originates from a woman between 45 and 60 years old in good health and CMV-seronegative. In nucleotide form, the sequence is TGTGCCAGCAATAGGCGACAGGGGGCCCCAGAGACCCAGTACTTC. Protein translation: CASNRRQGAPETQYF.